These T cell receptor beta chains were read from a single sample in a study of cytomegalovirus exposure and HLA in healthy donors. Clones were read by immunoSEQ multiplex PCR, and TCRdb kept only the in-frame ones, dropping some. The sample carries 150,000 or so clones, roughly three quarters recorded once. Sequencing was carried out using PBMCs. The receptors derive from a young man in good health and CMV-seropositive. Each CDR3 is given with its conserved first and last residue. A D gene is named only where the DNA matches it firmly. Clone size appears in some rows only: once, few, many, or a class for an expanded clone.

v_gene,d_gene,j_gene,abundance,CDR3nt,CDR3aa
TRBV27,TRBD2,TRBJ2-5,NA,TGTGCCAGCAGTCCAAGGGGAGCGGGAGGTCTCGAGACCCAGTACTTC,CASSPRGAGGLETQYF
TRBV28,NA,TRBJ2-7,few,TGTGCCAGCAGACCGAACCGGGAGTACGACGAGCAGTACTTC,CASRPNREYDEQYF
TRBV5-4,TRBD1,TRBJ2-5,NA,TGTGCCAGCAGCTGGACAGGGTACCAAGAGACCCAGTACTTC,CASSWTGYQETQYF
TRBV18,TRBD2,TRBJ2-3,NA,TGTGCCAGCTCACCCAGTAGGACTAGCGGGGTACTAAATCGAGATACGCAGTATTTT,CASSPSRTSGVLNRDTQYF
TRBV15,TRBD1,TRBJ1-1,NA,TGTGCCACCAGCAGAGGAGGGGGCGTCCCTGAAGCTTTCTTT,CATSRGGGVPEAFF
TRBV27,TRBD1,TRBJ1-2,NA,TGTGCCAGCAGTACTACTCGACAGGGGTGGCATGGCTACACCTTC,CASSTTRQGWHGYTF
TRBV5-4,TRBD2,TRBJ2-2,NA,TGTGCCAGCAGCTTGCCTAGCGGGAACACCGGGGAGCTGTTTTTT,CASSLPSGNTGELFF
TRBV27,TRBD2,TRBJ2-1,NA,TGTGCCAGCAGTTTGGGACTAGCGGCCAATGAGCAGTTCTTC,CASSLGLAANEQFF
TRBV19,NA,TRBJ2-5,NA,TGTGCCAGTAGTATAGAAGGCGGAGGTCCCCAAGAGACCCAGTACTTC,CASSIEGGGPQETQYF
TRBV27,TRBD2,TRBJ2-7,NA,TGTGCCAGCTCCCACAGAGGACTAGCGGCACTCTACGAGCAGTACTTC,CASSHRGLAALYEQYF
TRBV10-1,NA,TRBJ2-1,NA,TGCGCCAGCAGTGATACAGGGAATGTGCATGAGCAGTTCTTC,CASSDTGNVHEQFF
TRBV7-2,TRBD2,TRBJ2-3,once,TGTGCCAGCAGTCCAAGCGGGAGGACAGATACGCAGTATTTT,CASSPSGRTDTQYF
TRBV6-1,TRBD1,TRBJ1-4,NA,TGTGCCAGCAGGTCCCCAGGGGGTGAAAAACTGTTTTTT,CASRSPGGEKLFF
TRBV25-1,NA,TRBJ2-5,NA,TGTGCCAGCAGTGAATTCGGGGGTCGTGAGACCCAGTACTTC,CASSEFGGRETQYF
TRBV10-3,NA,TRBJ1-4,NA,TGTGCCATCAGTGAGCCACGGGGTCAAAAACTGTTTTTT,CAISEPRGQKLFF
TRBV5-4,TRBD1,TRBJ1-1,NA,TGTGCCAGCAGCCAGGGGACAGGGTACACTGAAGCTTTCTTT,CASSQGTGYTEAFF
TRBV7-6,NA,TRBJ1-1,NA,TGTGCCAGCAGCTATCCTATAGGCGGCACTGAAGCTTTCTTT,CASSYPIGGTEAFF
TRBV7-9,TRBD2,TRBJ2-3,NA,TGTGCCAGCAGCGACCTCGAAGCGGGAGGGGGCACAGATACGCAGTATTTT,CASSDLEAGGGTDTQYF
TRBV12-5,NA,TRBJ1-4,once,TGTGCTAGTGGCCCCGGGACTTACGCAATTAATGAAAAACTGTTTTTT,CASGPGTYAINEKLFF
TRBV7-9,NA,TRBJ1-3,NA,TGTGCCAGCAGCTGGCCAAAGGGGGAATCTGGAAACACCATATATTTT,CASSWPKGESGNTIYF
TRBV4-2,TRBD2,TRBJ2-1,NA,TGTGCCAGCAGCCAGGGTATCCGGGGACTAGCGGGTAGGAATGAGCAGTTCTTC,CASSQGIRGLAGRNEQFF
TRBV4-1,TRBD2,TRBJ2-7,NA,TGCGCCAGCAGCCAAGGGGGCGGGGGAGGCTACGAGCAGTACTTC,CASSQGGGGGYEQYF
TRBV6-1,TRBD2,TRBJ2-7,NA,TGTGCCAGCAGTGAACTAGCGGGGGCCTACGAGCAGTACTTC,CASSELAGAYEQYF
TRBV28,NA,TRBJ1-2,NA,TGTGCCAGCGGCCTTCCTAACTATGGCTACACCTTC,CASGLPNYGYTF
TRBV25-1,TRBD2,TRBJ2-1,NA,TGTGCCAGCAGGAAGGGCGGGAGGGGATTGGATGAGCAGTTCTTC,CASRKGGRGLDEQFF
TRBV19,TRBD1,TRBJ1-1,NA,TGTGCCAGTAGGCGGGACAGGAGCATAGACACTGAAGCTTTCTTT,CASRRDRSIDTEAFF
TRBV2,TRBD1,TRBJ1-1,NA,TGTGCCAGCAGGCCCGGGACAGGGGACACTGAAGCTTTCTTT,CASRPGTGDTEAFF
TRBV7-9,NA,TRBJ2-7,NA,TGTGCCAGCGCTGATGGACTTTCCCCCCACGAGCAGTACTTC,CASADGLSPHEQYF
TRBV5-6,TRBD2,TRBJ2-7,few,TGTGCCAGCAGCTTGGGTGCGGGAGCCCTCTACGAGCAGTACTTC,CASSLGAGALYEQYF
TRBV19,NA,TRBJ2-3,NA,TGTGCCAGTGCGTCCCTTTCCTACACAGATACGCAGTATTTT,CASASLSYTDTQYF
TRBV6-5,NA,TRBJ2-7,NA,TGTGCCAGCAGTTACAAAAGGGGCCTGGGCTACGAGCAGTACTTC,CASSYKRGLGYEQYF